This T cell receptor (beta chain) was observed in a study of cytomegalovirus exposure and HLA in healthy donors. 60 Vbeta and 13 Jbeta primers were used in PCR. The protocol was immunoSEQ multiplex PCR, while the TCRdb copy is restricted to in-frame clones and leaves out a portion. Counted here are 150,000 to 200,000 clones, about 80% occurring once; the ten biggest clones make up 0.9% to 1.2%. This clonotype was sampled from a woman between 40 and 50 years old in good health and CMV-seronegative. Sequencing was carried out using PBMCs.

CDR3 DNA sequence: TGTGCCAGCAGTTATTGGGGACAGGGGCATGAAAAACTGTTTTTT. Amino acids: CASSYWGQGHEKLFF. The chain carries TRBV5-4 and TRBJ1-4; 10 bases align to TRBD1. The CDR3 runs 15 residues. Germline assignment: CDR1 SGHNT and CDR2 YYREEE (reference sequence). Trimming removed 5 bases from V and 6 bases from J; junction bases left unmatched: 7.